The TCR beta chain described here comes from a study of vaccination and CD4 T cells after COVID-19. As for time point: late sampling 161 to 241 days after vaccination in a few convalescent patients. Treatment defined: roughly 11-day PBMC culture with coronavirus spike peptide pools or control peptides (ViraFEST assay). Germline V CDR1 and CDR2: SGHTA, FQGTGA. The CDR3 runs to 17 residues. Trimming at V came to 5 bases and at J to 4 bases, leaving 10 bases not matched to a gene. For this clonotype: Its antigen is not known.

Sequencing of the DNA from cultured CD4+ T cells was carried out with the Oncomine TCR Beta short-read assay. TCRdb re-analysed the PCR reads in MiXCR, keeping a single row per CDR3 protein. The data show some 24,000 distinct CDR3 sequences, more than 30% seen once. The chain joins TRBV7-3 to TRBJ2-6; 8 positions match TRBD1. This TCR came from a human donor who had recovered from COVID-19. The sequencing used CD4+ T cells from blood, cultured in vitro, collected about 7 months after SARS-CoV-2 vaccination. In DNA form, the CDR3 reads TGTGCCAGCAGCCCATACAGGACAGGGTACGGGGCCAACGTCCTGACTTTC. Translated: CASSPYRTGYGANVLTF.